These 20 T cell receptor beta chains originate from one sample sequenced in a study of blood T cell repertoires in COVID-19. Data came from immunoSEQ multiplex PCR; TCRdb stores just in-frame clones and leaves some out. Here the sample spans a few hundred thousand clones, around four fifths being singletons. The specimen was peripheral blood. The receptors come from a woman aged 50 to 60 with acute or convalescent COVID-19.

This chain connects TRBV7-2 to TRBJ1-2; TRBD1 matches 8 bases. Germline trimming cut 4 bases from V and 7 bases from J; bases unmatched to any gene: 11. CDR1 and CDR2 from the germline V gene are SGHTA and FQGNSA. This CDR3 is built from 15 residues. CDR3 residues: CASSSNGGTGLGYTF. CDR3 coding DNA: TGTGCCAGCAGCTCGAATGGCGGGACAGGTCTTGGCTACACCTTC.

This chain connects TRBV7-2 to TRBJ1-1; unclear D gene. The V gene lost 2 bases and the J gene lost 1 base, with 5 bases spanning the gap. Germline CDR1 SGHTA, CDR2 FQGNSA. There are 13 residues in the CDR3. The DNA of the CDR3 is TGTGCCAGCAGCTTATCCAGGAACACTGAAGCTTTCTTT. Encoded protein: CASSLSRNTEAFF.

CDR3 coding DNA: TGCAGCGTTGAAGGCCAGGGGGCGGTCAATGAGCAGTTCTTC. Its translation is CSVEGQGAVNEQFF. The V gene is TRBV29-1, the J gene TRBJ2-1, with 8 nucleotides matching TRBD1. The CDR3 has 14 amino acids. V was pared by 1 base and J by 6 bases, with 5 bases of the junction left unmatched. CDR1 SQVTM and CDR2 ANQGSEA come from the germline V gene.

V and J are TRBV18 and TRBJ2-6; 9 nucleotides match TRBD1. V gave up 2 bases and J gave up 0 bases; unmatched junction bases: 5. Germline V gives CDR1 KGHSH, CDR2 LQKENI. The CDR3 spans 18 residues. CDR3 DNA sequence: TGTGCCAGCTCACCAGGGACAGGGTTTGTCTCTGGGGCCAACGTCCTGACTTTC. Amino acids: CASSPGTGFVSGANVLTF.

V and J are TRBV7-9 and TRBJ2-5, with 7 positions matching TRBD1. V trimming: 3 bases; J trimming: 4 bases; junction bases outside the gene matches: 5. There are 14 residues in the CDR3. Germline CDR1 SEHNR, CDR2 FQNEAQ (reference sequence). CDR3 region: CASSFSQGPETQYF. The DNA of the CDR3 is TGTGCCAGCAGCTTCTCACAGGGGCCAGAGACCCAGTACTTC.

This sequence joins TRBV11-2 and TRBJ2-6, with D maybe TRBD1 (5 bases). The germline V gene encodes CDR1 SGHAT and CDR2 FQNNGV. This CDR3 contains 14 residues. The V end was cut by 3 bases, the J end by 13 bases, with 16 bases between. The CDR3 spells CASSFRQSSDVLTF. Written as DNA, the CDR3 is TGTGCCAGCAGCTTCCGACAGTCCTCGGATGTCCTGACTTTC.

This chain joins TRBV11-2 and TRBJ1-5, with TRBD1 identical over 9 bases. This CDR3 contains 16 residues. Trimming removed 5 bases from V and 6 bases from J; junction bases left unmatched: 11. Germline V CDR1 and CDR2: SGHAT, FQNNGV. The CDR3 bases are TGTGCCAGCAGCCTGCAACAGGGGGCAGGTAGTCAGCCCCAGCATTTT. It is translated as CASSLQQGAGSQPQHF.

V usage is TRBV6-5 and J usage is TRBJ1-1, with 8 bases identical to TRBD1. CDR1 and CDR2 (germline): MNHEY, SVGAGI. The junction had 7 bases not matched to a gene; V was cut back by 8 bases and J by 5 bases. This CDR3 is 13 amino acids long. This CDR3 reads CASWTGRGTEAFF. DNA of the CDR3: TGTGCCAGCTGGACAGGGCGGGGGACTGAAGCTTTCTTT.

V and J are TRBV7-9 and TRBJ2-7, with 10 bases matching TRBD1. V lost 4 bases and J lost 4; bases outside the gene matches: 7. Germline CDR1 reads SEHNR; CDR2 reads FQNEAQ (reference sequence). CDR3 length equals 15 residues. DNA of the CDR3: TGTGCCAGCAGCTCTTCCGGGACAGGGGTATACGAGCAGTACTTC. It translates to CASSSSGTGVYEQYF.

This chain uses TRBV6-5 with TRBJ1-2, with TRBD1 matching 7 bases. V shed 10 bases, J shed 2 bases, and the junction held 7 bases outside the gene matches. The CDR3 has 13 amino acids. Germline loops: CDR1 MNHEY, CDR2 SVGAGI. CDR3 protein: CATLGTANYGYTF. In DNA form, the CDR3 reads TGTGCCACCTTAGGGACAGCCAACTATGGCTACACCTTC.

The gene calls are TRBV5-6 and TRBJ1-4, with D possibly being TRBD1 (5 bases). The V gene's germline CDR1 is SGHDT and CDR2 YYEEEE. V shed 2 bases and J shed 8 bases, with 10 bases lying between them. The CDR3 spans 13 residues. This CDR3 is CASSFKGLEKLFF. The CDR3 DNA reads TGTGCCAGCAGCTTTAAGGGGTTAGAAAAACTGTTTTTT.

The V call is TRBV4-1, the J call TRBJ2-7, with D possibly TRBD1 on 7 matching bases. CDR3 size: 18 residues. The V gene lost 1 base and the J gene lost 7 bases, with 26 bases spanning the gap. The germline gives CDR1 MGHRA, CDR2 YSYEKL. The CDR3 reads CASSQGWESTGRSGEQYF. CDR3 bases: TGCGCCAGCAGCCAAGGCTGGGAGTCGACAGGGAGGTCGGGGGAGCAGTACTTC.

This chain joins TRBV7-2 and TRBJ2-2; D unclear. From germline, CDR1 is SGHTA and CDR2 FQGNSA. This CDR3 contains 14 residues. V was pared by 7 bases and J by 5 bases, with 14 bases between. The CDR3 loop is CASTAPLATGELFF. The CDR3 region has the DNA TGTGCCAGCACCGCTCCGTTGGCTACCGGGGAGCTGTTTTTT. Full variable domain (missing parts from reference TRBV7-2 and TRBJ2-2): GAGVSQSPSNKVTEKGKDVELRCDPISGHTALYWYRQSLGQGLEFLIYFQGNSAPDKSGLPSDRFSAERTGGSVSTLTIQRTQQEDSAVYLCASTAPLATGELFFGEGSRLTVL.

CDR3 DNA sequence: TGTGCCTGGACCCCTATGACTAGCGGGAGGGCCGAGGAGCAGTACTTC. Residues: CAWTPMTSGRAEEQYF. The chain couples TRBV30 to TRBJ2-7; TRBD2 matches 14 bases. Germline CDR1 and CDR2: GTSNPN and SVGIG (reference sequence). The CDR3 spans 16 residues. Germline trimming cut 4 bases from V and 7 bases from J; bases unmatched to any gene: 12.

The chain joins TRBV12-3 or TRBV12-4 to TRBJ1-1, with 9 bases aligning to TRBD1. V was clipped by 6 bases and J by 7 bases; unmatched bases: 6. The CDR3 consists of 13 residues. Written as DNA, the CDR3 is TGTGCCAGCAGCCTGGGACAGGGCTATGAAGCTTTCTTT. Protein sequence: CASSLGQGYEAFF.

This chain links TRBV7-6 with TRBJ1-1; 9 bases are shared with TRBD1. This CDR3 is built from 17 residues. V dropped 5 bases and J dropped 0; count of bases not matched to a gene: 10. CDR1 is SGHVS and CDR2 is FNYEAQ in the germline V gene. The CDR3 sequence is CASSAGQGSPLNTEAFF. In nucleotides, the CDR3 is TGTGCCAGCAGCGCCGGACAGGGGTCCCCCTTGAACACTGAAGCTTTCTTT.

CDR3 sequence: CASSLTRTGYGYTF. The CDR3 region has the DNA TGTGCCAGCAGCCTGACGAGGACAGGCTATGGCTACACCTTC. The rearrangement links TRBV28 to TRBJ1-2; 7 nucleotides agree with TRBD1. This CDR3 is 14 amino acids long. J gave up 4 bases and V 6 bases, and 8 bases lay outside the gene matches. The germline V gene encodes CDR1 MDHEN and CDR2 SYDVKM.

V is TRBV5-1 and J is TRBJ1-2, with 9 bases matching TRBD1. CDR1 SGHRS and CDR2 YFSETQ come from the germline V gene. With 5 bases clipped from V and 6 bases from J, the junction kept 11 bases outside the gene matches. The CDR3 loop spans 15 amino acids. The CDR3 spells CASRDTGQGQNGYTF. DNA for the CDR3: TGCGCCAGCAGGGATACGGGACAGGGACAGAATGGCTACACCTTC. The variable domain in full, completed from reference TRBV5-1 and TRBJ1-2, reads KAGVTQTPRYLIKTRGQQVTLSCSPISGHRSVSWYQQTPGQGLQFLFEYFSETQRNKGNFPGRFSGRQFSNSRSEMNVSTLELGDSALYLCASRDTGQGQNGYTFGSGTRLTVV.

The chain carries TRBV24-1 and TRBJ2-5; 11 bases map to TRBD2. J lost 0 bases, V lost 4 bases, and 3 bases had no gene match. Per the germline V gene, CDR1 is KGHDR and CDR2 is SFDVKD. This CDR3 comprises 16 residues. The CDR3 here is CATSDRSGGDQETQYF. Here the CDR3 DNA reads TGTGCCACCAGTGACCGTAGCGGGGGGGACCAAGAGACCCAGTACTTC.

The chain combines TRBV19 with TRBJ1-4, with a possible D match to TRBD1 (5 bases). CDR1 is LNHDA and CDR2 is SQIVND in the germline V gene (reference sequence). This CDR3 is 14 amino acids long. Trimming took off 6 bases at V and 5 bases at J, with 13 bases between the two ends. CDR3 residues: CASSAMTVNEKLFF. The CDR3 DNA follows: TGTGCCAGTAGCGCGATGACAGTGAATGAAAAACTGTTTTTT. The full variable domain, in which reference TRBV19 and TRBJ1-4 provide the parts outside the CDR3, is DGGITQSPKYLFRKEGQNVTLSCEQNLNHDAMYWYRQDPGQGLRLIYYSQIVNDFQKGDIAEGYSVSREKKESFPLTVTSAQKNPTAFYLCASSAMTVNEKLFFGSGTQLSVL.